The 27 T cell receptor beta chains given below trace back to one sample, sequenced in a study of post-analysis software for immune sequencing data. Study-wide findings and caveats: Relative to controls, patients had five TRBV segments at higher frequency, with TRBV5-6, TRBV5-1 and TRBV20-1 among these.

The TCR beta cDNA libraries contained unique molecular identifiers. TCRdb processed the PCR reads anew with MiXCR; each CDR3 protein has one entry. This table holds around 500,000 distinct CDR3 sequences, around a third found once. These TCRs' antigens remain unknown. The sample comprised blood. These receptors were collected from a girl aged 2-17 years with multiple sclerosis.

The chain uses TRBV20-1 and TRBJ1-2, with a possible D match to TRBD1 (5 bases). CDR1 is DFQATT and CDR2 is SNEGSKA in the germline V gene (reference sequence). Trimming removed 0 bases at V and 8 bases at J, with 10 bases between. The CDR3 spans 12 residues. The CDR3 protein is CSARDYGGGYTF. The CDR3, as DNA: TGCAGTGCTAGAGATTATGGGGGGGGCTACACCTTC.

The gene calls are TRBV7-2 and TRBJ2-1, with a possible D match to TRBD2 (5 bases). Germline CDR1 and CDR2: SGHTA and FQGNSA. V was pared by 1 base and J by 5 bases, with 6 bases between. The CDR3 loop spans 13 amino acids. In DNA, the CDR3 is TGTGCCAGCAGCTTAGTAGCGCACAATGAGCAGTTCTTC. This codes for CASSLVAHNEQFF.

This clonotype was recorded only once. This sequence joins TRBV12-3 or TRBV12-4 and TRBJ1-2; D unclear. V gave up 2 bases and J gave up 4 bases, with 11 bases separating them. The CDR3 has 14 amino acids. The CDR3 reads CASSLNREGYGYTF. Here the CDR3 DNA reads TGTGCCAGCAGTTTAAATAGGGAGGGCTATGGCTACACCTTC.

The J gene is TRBJ2-2, the V gene TRBV6-1, with 7 bases that match TRBD1. Germline V gene lookup returns CDR1 MNHNS and CDR2 SASEGT. V lost 4 bases and J lost 6; bases outside the gene matches: 14. This CDR3 comprises 17 residues. As DNA, the CDR3 is TGTGCCAGCAGTGGGAGAACGGGACAGAGCCGGGCCGGGGAGCTGTTTTTT. This sequence encodes CASSGRTGQSRAGELFF.

This clonotype turned up a few times. The chain carries TRBV4-2 and TRBJ2-3; 9 bases are a match to TRBD2. Germline CDR1 and CDR2: LGHNA and YNFKEQ. The V gene end was trimmed by 3 bases and the J gene end by 2 bases; junction bases not matched to a gene: 6. The CDR3 consists of 16 residues. The CDR3 nucleotides are TGTGCCAGCAGCCAGGCGACTAGCGGAAACACAGATACGCAGTATTTT. Translating gives CASSQATSGNTDTQYF.

This chain links TRBV4-1 with TRBJ2-1; 9 bases align to TRBD1. Unmatched junction bases numbered 7, after V lost 6 bases and J lost 1 base. The CDR3 length is 16 residues. Germline V CDR1 and CDR2: MGHRA, YSYEKL. The CDR3 protein is CASSLQGARSYNEQFF. CDR3 bases: TGCGCCAGCAGTTTACAGGGGGCGCGGTCCTACAATGAGCAGTTCTTC.

This clonotype was picked up many times. V and J are TRBV10-3 and TRBJ2-5; D is possibly TRBD1 (8 bases). V shed 2 bases and J shed 4 bases, with 17 bases lying between them. The CDR3 is 16 residues long. The germline V gene has CDR1 ENHRY and CDR2 SYGVKD. The CDR3, as DNA: TGTGCCATCAGTGAGCCTGACAGGGGAGGGGGAGAGACCCAGTACTTC. This translates into CAISEPDRGGGETQYF.

This chain uses TRBV7-9 with TRBJ2-7, with TRBD1 matching over 10 bases. CDR3 length: 15 amino acids. Germline V gives CDR1 SEHNR, CDR2 FQNEAQ (reference sequence). The trim removed 1 base at V and 5 bases at J, leaving 5 bases unmatched. CDR3 sequence: CASSLVTGGGDEQYF. CDR3 DNA sequence: TGTGCCAGCAGCTTAGTGACAGGGGGCGGCGACGAGCAGTACTTC.

The DNA of the CDR3 is TGCAGTGCTAGAGATGAGATGTGGGTTAGCGACCGAGATACGCAGTATTTT. It translates to CSARDEMWVSDRDTQYF. The chain employs TRBV20-1 and TRBJ2-3; possible D gene TRBD2, 5 bases. Trimming took off 0 bases at V and 5 bases at J, with 21 bases between the two ends. This CDR3 spans 17 amino acids. The V gene's germline CDR1 is DFQATT and CDR2 SNEGSKA (reference sequence).

This sequence joins TRBV10-1 and TRBJ2-2; perhaps TRBD2 as D (5 bases). V lost 3 bases to trimming and J lost 4 bases, with 12 bases between them. CDR3 size: 15 residues. Germline V lookup: CDR1 WNHNN, CDR2 SYGVQD (reference sequence). The CDR3: CASSEAGVSTGELFF. The CDR3 nucleotides read TGCGCCAGCAGTGAAGCCGGGGTCAGCACCGGGGAGCTGTTTTTT.

The table lists this clonotype with a few counts. The gene calls are TRBV10-3 and TRBJ2-1, with 9 nucleotides matching TRBD1. The CDR3 runs to 13 residues. Looked up from germline, CDR1 is ENHRY and CDR2 is SYGVKD. Trimming at V came to 6 bases and at J to 7 bases, leaving 4 bases not matched to a gene. The CDR3 region has the DNA TGTGCCATCAGACCGGGACAGGGTAATGAGCAGTTCTTC. Residues: CAIRPGQGNEQFF.

This clonotype has only a few counts. The chain links TRBV5-6 to TRBJ2-7; possible D gene TRBD2, 5 bases. The CDR3 loop spans 16 amino acids. Trimming cost V 4 bases and J 2 bases, with 19 bases left between them. CDR1 is SGHDT and CDR2 is YYEEEE in the germline V gene. The CDR3 coding sequence is TGTGCCAGCAGCCCTTTCGGGGAAAGCGGTCCCTACGAGCAGTACTTC. Residues: CASSPFGESGPYEQYF. Combining the CDR3 with reference TRBV5-6 and TRBJ2-7 gives the whole variable domain DAGVTQSPTHLIKTRGQQVTLRCSPKSGHDTVSWYQQALGQGPQFIFQYYEEEERQRGNFPDRFSGHQFPNYSSELNVNALLLGDSALYLCASSPFGESGPYEQYFGPGTRLTVT.

Only one count was recorded for this clonotype. The rearrangement links TRBV5-1 to TRBJ1-1; weak D call: TRBD1 (5 bases). V lost 2 bases to trimming and J lost 8 bases, with 13 bases between them. This CDR3 is built from 13 residues. Germline V gene sequence: CDR1 SGHRS, CDR2 YFSETQ. The CDR3 bases are TGCGCCAGCAGCTTCTCTTCAGGGAAGGAAGCTTTCTTT. It encodes CASSFSSGKEAFF.

This clonotype was found a few times. The chain joins TRBV6-1 to TRBJ2-1; D unresolved. The CDR3 is 16 residues long. V was shortened by 3 bases and J by 9 bases, with 21 bases between the two germline ends. CDR1 and CDR2 (germline): MNHNS, SASEGT. CDR3 loop: CASSERRAPGRIEQFF. CDR3 DNA sequence: TGTGCCAGCAGTGAGAGGAGAGCCCCAGGTAGAATTGAGCAGTTCTTC.

This clonotype has only a few counts. The rearrangement joins TRBV10-3 to TRBJ2-5; 8 bases match TRBD2. The CDR3 spans 16 residues. Germline assignment: CDR1 ENHRY and CDR2 SYGVKD. With V trimmed by 1 base and J by 3 bases, 7 bases remained unmatched. The DNA of the CDR3 is TGTGCCATCAGTGAGTGGGAAGCAGCGGGGGAAGAGACCCAGTACTTC. The encoded protein is CAISEWEAAGEETQYF.

V is TRBV9 and J is TRBJ1-1; D not certain. Trimming shortened V by 0 bases and J by 0 bases, and 9 bases separated the two germline ends. Germline V gives CDR1 SGDLS, CDR2 YYNGEE. This CDR3 spans 15 amino acids. For the CDR3, the DNA is TGTGCCAGCAGCGTAGTCGGGCAGCTGAACACTGAAGCTTTCTTT. Amino acids: CASSVVGQLNTEAFF.

The chain is built from TRBV10-3 and TRBJ2-4; TRBD1 matches at 11 bases. CDR1 and CDR2 from the germline V gene are ENHRY and SYGVKD. The CDR3 runs to 14 residues. Losses at the gene ends were 8 bases for V and 8 bases for J; bases not matched to a gene: 8. Here the CDR3 DNA reads TGTGCCATCGGACAGGGGGCGCGAGGGGACATTCAGTACTTC. Its translation is CAIGQGARGDIQYF.

This clonotype was counted only a few times. The chain carries TRBV29-1 and TRBJ1-2; no firm D call. V was clipped by 7 bases and J by 2 bases, with 11 bases between them. The CDR3 runs 12 residues. In germline, CDR1 is SQVTM, CDR2 ANQGSEA. The CDR3 reads CSAKDSNYGYTF. As DNA, the CDR3 is TGCAGCGCCAAAGACTCAAACTATGGCTACACCTTC.

In its sample, this clonotype was seen a few times. CDR3 DNA sequence: TGTGCCAGCAGTACGGGACAGGGAAATGGCTACACCTTC. Translation gives CASSTGQGNGYTF. The chain uses TRBV6-5 and TRBJ1-2; 9 bases are a match to TRBD1. Germline V CDR1 and CDR2: MNHEY, SVGAGI. The ends lost 5 bases at V and 6 bases at J; junction bases unmatched: 4. CDR3 length: 13 residues.

The V call is TRBV4-1, the J call TRBJ1-1; no clear D gene. Trimming cost V 0 bases and J 8 bases, with 13 bases left between them. The CDR3 spans 14 residues. The germline CDR1 and CDR2 sequences are MGHRA and YSYEKL. CDR3 coding DNA: TGCGCCAGCAGCCAAGATTGGGGTCGGGGAGAAGCTTTCTTT. Translation gives CASSQDWGRGEAFF.

This clonotype was detected a few times. The gene calls are TRBV18 and TRBJ2-3, with D possibly TRBD1 on 5 matching bases. Germline CDR1 is KGHSH and CDR2 is LQKENI. V was cut by 3 bases and J by 5 bases, with 18 bases left in between. CDR3 size: 16 residues. DNA for the CDR3: TGTGCCAGCTCACCCGAACGACAGACCCACGGAGATACGCAGTATTTT. It translates to CASSPERQTHGDTQYF.

This clonotype was detected ten times or more. This chain uses TRBV20-1 with TRBJ2-7; 10 bases map to TRBD1. In germline, CDR1 is DFQATT, CDR2 SNEGSKA (reference sequence). The junction had 9 bases not matched to a gene; V was cut back by 5 bases and J by 5 bases. CDR3 size: 14 residues. CDR3 sequence reads: CSAPSDRGRNEQYF. The CDR3 coding sequence is TGCAGTGCTCCATCCGACAGGGGGCGGAACGAGCAGTACTTC.

This clonotype occurred a few times. V and J are TRBV4-1 and TRBJ2-7; no clear D gene. The CDR3 contains 15 residues. The V and J ends lost 5 bases and 4 bases respectively, with 18 bases between them. Germline loops: CDR1 MGHRA, CDR2 YSYEKL. DNA for the CDR3: TGCGCCAGCAGCGGGCGACCCATTGGCGTATACGAGCAGTACTTC. Translated: CASSGRPIGVYEQYF.

This chain joins TRBV11-2 and TRBJ2-1, with 10 bases that match TRBD2. There are 16 residues in the CDR3. J was trimmed by 8 bases and V by 2 bases; bases with no gene match: 9. Germline-derived CDR1 and CDR2 are SGHAT and FQNNGV. The CDR3 DNA sequence: TGTGCCAGCAGCTTAAGCGGGGGGGCGCTTGGCGATGAGCAGTTCTTC. This sequence encodes CASSLSGGALGDEQFF. The complete variable domain, with remaining parts taken from reference TRBV11-2 and TRBJ2-1, reads EAGVAQSPRYKIIEKRQSVAFWCNPISGHATLYWYQQILGQGPKLLIQFQNNGVVDDSQLPKDRFSAERLKGVDSTLKIQPAKLEDSAVYLCASSLSGGALGDEQFFGPGTRLTVL.

The chain employs TRBV4-2 and TRBJ2-3, with TRBD2 identical over 14 bases. Germline CDR1 and CDR2: LGHNA and YNFKEQ. The CDR3 totals 20 residues. The V segment lost 0 bases and the J segment 5 bases; nucleotides outside the gene matches: 13. The CDR3 nucleotides are TGTGCCAGCAGCCAAGATAGGACCGGGACTAGCGGGGGACGGGGAGATACGCAGTATTTT. This sequence encodes CASSQDRTGTSGGRGDTQYF.

The gene calls are TRBV10-3 and TRBJ2-5, with 7 bases identical to TRBD1. The CDR3 has 14 residues. V shed 6 bases, J shed 4 bases, and the junction held 8 bases outside the gene matches. CDR1 is ENHRY and CDR2 is SYGVKD in the germline V gene. Here the CDR3 DNA reads TGTGCCATCAGCCCCGACAGGGTTGGAGAGACCCAGTACTTC. It translates to CAISPDRVGETQYF.

The gene calls are TRBV9 and TRBJ1-1; D is unresolved. Deletions cut 0 bases from V and 5 bases from J, with 8 bases between. Germline V gives CDR1 SGDLS, CDR2 YYNGEE. The CDR3 runs 13 residues. CDR3 nucleotide sequence: TGTGCCAGCAGCGTAGAATCCAGAACTGAAGCTTTCTTT. Translating gives CASSVESRTEAFF.